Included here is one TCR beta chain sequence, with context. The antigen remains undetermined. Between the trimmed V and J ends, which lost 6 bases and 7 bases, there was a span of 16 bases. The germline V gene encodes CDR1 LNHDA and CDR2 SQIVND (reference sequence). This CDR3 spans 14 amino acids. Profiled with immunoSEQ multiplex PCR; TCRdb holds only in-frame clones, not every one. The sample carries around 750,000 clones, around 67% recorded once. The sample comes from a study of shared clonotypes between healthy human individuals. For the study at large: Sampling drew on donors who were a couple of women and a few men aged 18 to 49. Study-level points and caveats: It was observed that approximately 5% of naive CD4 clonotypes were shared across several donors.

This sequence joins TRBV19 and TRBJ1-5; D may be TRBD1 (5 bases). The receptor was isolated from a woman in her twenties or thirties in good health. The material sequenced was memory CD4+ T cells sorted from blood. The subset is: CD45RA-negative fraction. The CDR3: CASRRQGLEQPQHF. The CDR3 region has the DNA TGTGCCAGTAGACGTCAGGGATTAGAGCAGCCCCAGCATTTT.